Detailed here is one T cell receptor (beta chain). Use of 60 Vbeta and 13 Jbeta primers characterized the PCR. Using immunoSEQ multiplex PCR, the repertoire was profiled, and TCRdb retains in-frame clones only, with some absent. This table has 130,000 or so clones, 81% appearing once. The sample comes from a study of cytomegalovirus exposure and HLA in healthy donors. From germline, CDR1 is PRHDT and CDR2 FYEKMQ (reference sequence). The V gene lost 2 bases and the J gene lost 3 bases, with 17 bases spanning the gap. CDR3 length: 16 amino acids. The clonotype originates from a man between 18 and 29 years old in good health and CMV-seronegative. Material for sequencing was PBMCs. V and J are TRBV13 and TRBJ2-7; possibly TRBD2 for D (6 bases). The CDR3 sequence is CASSLSGGLFVYEQYF. The CDR3 bases are TGTGCCAGCAGCTTAAGTGGAGGGCTCTTTGTCTACGAGCAGTACTTC.